These 31 T cell receptor beta chains share one sample of origin, sequenced in a study of beta chain features in type 1 diabetes. Broader study findings: Type 1 diabetes patients had TCRB CDR3s that were shorter (moderately but significantly so) in all four CD4+ subsets.

Expressed TCRB transcripts were sequenced because the entire RNA isolate underwent reverse transcription. Repertoires were generated with immunoSEQ multiplex PCR, while TCRdb's copy carries only in-frame clones and drops some. The sample lists 300,000 to 350,000 clones; approximately 10% were seen once. The antigens for these receptors are not known. The specimen was central memory CD4+ T cells from blood. Receptors originate from a man younger than 40 with type 1 diabetes.

This clone turned up a few times. The chain recombines TRBV5-6 with TRBJ2-7; D unclear. The length of the CDR3 is 15 residues. V was pared by 2 bases and J by 0 bases, with 12 bases between. CDR1 and CDR2 from the germline V gene are SGHDT and YYEEEE. CDR3 coding DNA: TGTGCCAGCAGCTTTGGGCGGAAGAGCTCCTACGAGCAGTACTTC. This encodes CASSFGRKSSYEQYF.

This clone was observed a few times. The CDR3 region is CASSEYATNEKLFF. The CDR3 region has the DNA TGTGCCAGCAGTGAATACGCAACTAATGAAAAACTGTTTTTT. The rearrangement links TRBV2 to TRBJ1-4; D is uncertain. The CDR3 loop spans 14 amino acids. V gave up 2 bases and J gave up 0 bases, with 4 bases separating them. Germline V gene lookup returns CDR1 SNHLY and CDR2 FYNNEI.

In DNA, the CDR3 is TGTGCCAGCAGCGCGGGACTAGCGGGGGTTCAGGACATTCAGTACTTC. Protein sequence: CASSAGLAGVQDIQYF. This chain links TRBV7-2 with TRBJ2-4; 14 bases map to TRBD2. Germline CDR1 is SGHTA and CDR2 is FQGNSA. This CDR3 comprises 16 residues. V gave up 5 bases and J gave up 8 bases; unmatched junction bases: 8. Combining the CDR3 with reference TRBV7-2 and TRBJ2-4 gives the whole variable domain GAGVSQSPSNKVTEKGKDVELRCDPISGHTALYWYRQSLGQGLEFLIYFQGNSAPDKSGLPSDRFSAERTGGSVSTLTIQRTQQEDSAVYLCASSAGLAGVQDIQYFGAGTRLSVL.

This clone came up a few times. V is TRBV30 and J is TRBJ2-7; the D gene is possibly TRBD1 (5 bases). The V gene lost 5 bases and the J gene lost 0 bases, with 11 bases spanning the gap. This CDR3 spans 13 amino acids. The germline V gene has CDR1 GTSNPN and CDR2 SVGIG (reference sequence). CDR3 in amino acids: CAWGEGDSYEQYF. In DNA, the CDR3 is TGTGCCTGGGGGGAAGGGGACTCCTACGAGCAGTACTTC.

This clone occurred a few times. The V call is TRBV2, the J call TRBJ2-5; tentatively, D is TRBD2 (5 bases). Germline V CDR1 and CDR2: SNHLY, FYNNEI. Trimming took off 7 bases at V and 4 bases at J, with 13 bases between the two ends. The CDR3 runs 13 residues. The CDR3 sequence is CASKGEGLETQYF. CDR3 nucleotides: TGTGCCAGCAAGGGAGAGGGCTTAGAGACCCAGTACTTC.

This clone came up a few times. The V and J genes are TRBV11-2 and TRBJ2-6; D is uncertain. The CDR3 consists of 14 residues. Trimming removed 4 bases at V and 1 base at J, with 5 bases between. Germline CDR1 SGHAT, CDR2 FQNNGV. The CDR3 loop is CASSSGSGANVLTF. In DNA, the CDR3 is TGTGCCAGCAGCTCCGGGTCTGGGGCCAACGTCCTGACTTTC.

This clone was counted a few times. The rearrangement links TRBV6-5 to TRBJ2-7; TRBD1 agrees at 9 bases. CDR3 length: 13 amino acids. The trim removed 6 bases at V and 5 bases at J, leaving 5 bases unmatched. Germline V gives CDR1 MNHEY, CDR2 SVGAGI. CDR3 protein: CASSRDRADEQYF. The DNA of the CDR3 is TGTGCCAGCAGCCGGGACAGGGCCGACGAGCAGTACTTC.

The chain combines TRBV27 with TRBJ1-1; 8 positions agree with TRBD1. The CDR3 contains 13 residues. CDR1 and CDR2 (germline): MNHEY, SMNVEV (reference sequence). J gave up 1 base and V 8 bases, and 3 bases lay outside the gene matches. For the CDR3, the DNA is TGTGCCAGCTGGGGACAGGAGAACACTGAAGCTTTCTTT. It translates to CASWGQENTEAFF.

The sample holds many counts of this clone. DNA of the CDR3: TGTGCCAGCAGCCAGAGGCTAGGTATCCGCAATGAGCAGTTCTTC. Protein: CASSQRLGIRNEQFF. This chain links TRBV14 with TRBJ2-1; no firm D call. Germline loops: CDR1 SGHDN, CDR2 FVKESK. Trimming shortened V by 3 bases and J by 6 bases, and 15 bases separated the two germline ends. This CDR3 contains 15 residues. Using reference TRBV14 and TRBJ2-1 for the parts outside the CDR3, the full variable domain is EAGVTQFPSHSVIEKGQTVTLRCDPISGHDNLYWYRRVMGKEIKFLLHFVKESKQDESGMPNNRFLAERTGGTYSTLKVQPAELEDSGVYFCASSQRLGIRNEQFFGPGTRLTVL.

This clone came up many times. This chain joins TRBV29-1 and TRBJ2-6, with D possibly matching TRBD1 (5 bases). V lost 3 bases and J 2 bases, leaving 5 bases between the germline ends. The CDR3 is 13 residues long. CDR1 and CDR2 (germline): SQVTM, ANQGSEA. Here the CDR3 reads CSVETAGANVLTF. The CDR3 nucleotides are TGCAGCGTTGAGACAGCTGGGGCCAACGTCCTGACTTTC. Supplemented by reference TRBV29-1 and TRBJ2-6, the full variable domain reads SAVISQKPSRDICQRGTSLTIQCQVDSQVTMMFWYRQQPGQSLTLIATANQGSEATYESGFVIDKFPISRPNLTFSTLTVSNMSPEDSSIYLCSVETAGANVLTFGAGSRLTVL.

This clone was observed at least ten times. V usage is TRBV5-6 and J usage is TRBJ2-2; TRBD2 aligns across 7 bases. The germline CDR1 and CDR2 sequences are SGHDT and YYEEEE. The CDR3 spans 15 residues. After removal of 5 bases from V and 2 bases from J, the junction contained 6 bases not matched to a gene. The CDR3 DNA reads TGTGCCAGCAGGACGCGGGGGACTAACACCGGGGAGCTGTTTTTT. It codes for CASRTRGTNTGELFF.

Comments on this clone: Other nucleotide sequences from this sample produce the same CDR3. This chain connects TRBV30 to TRBJ2-7; D might be TRBD1 (5 bases). The CDR3 runs 11 residues. V lost 3 bases and J lost 7, with 10 bases in between. The germline V gene has CDR1 GTSNPN and CDR2 SVGIG (reference sequence). The chain's CDR3 is CAWSPSGEQYF. The CDR3 coding sequence is TGTGCCTGGAGCCCCTCAGGGGAGCAGTACTTC.

The chain uses TRBV5-4 and TRBJ2-3; a possible D gene is TRBD1 (6 bases). The CDR3 has 15 amino acids. Trimming stripped 7 bases from V and 0 bases from J, with 15 bases between. Germline CDR1 reads SGHNT; CDR2 reads YYREEE (reference sequence). The chain's CDR3 is CASAKDSPSTDTQYF. The CDR3 region has the DNA TGTGCCAGCGCCAAGGACAGCCCTAGCACAGATACGCAGTATTTT.

This clone came up a few times. The chain combines TRBV28 with TRBJ1-2, with D maybe TRBD1 (5 bases). Trimming left V 6 bases short and J 6 bases short, with 20 bases between. The CDR3 is 15 amino acids. Germline V lookup: CDR1 MDHEN, CDR2 SYDVKM. CDR3 coding DNA: TGTGCCAGCAGCACGGGGGGGGTTCTACGGAATGGCTACACCTTC. Translated: CASSTGGVLRNGYTF.

This clone was counted between two and nine times. The gene calls are TRBV14 and TRBJ2-3, with D perhaps being TRBD1 or TRBD2 (6 bases each). CDR1 is SGHDN, CDR2 FVKESK, per germline. The length of the CDR3 is 18 residues. Trimming cost V 4 bases and J 0 bases, with 20 bases left between them. This chain's CDR3 is CASSRRTGAKTSTDTQYF. CDR3 nucleotides: TGTGCCAGCAGCCGCCGGACGGGGGCCAAGACAAGCACAGATACGCAGTATTTT. The variable domain in full, completed from reference TRBV14 and TRBJ2-3, reads EAGVTQFPSHSVIEKGQTVTLRCDPISGHDNLYWYRRVMGKEIKFLLHFVKESKQDESGMPNNRFLAERTGGTYSTLKVQPAELEDSGVYFCASSRRTGAKTSTDTQYFGPGTRLTVL.

Note on this clone: A far larger clone is one nucleotide away, so this likely arose from a read error. The chain recombines TRBV5-1 with TRBJ2-7; possibly TRBD2 for D (5 bases). Germline V gene data show CDR1 as SGHRS and CDR2 as YFSETQ. The CDR3 sequence is 15 residues long. The CDR3 sequence is CASSPNDASKWEQHF. CDR3 nucleotide sequence: TGCGCCAGCAGCCCAAACGATGCCAGCAAGTGGGAGCAGCACTTC.

The chain links TRBV5-1 to TRBJ2-7, with TRBD2 matching over 8 bases. The V segment lost 3 bases and the J segment 1 base; nucleotides outside the gene matches: 3. Germline V gene sequence: CDR1 SGHRS, CDR2 YFSETQ. CDR3 length: 14 residues. Written as DNA, the CDR3 is TGCGCCAGCAGCTCCAGCGGGGGATCCTACGAGCAGTACTTC. Its translation is CASSSSGGSYEQYF.

This clone showed up many times. The CDR3: CASSVRDATDTQYF. CDR3 in DNA: TGTGCCAGCAGCGTACGGGACGCCACAGATACGCAGTATTTT. This chain uses TRBV9 with TRBJ2-3; possibly TRBD1 or TRBD2 for D (5 bases each). Per germline, CDR1 SGDLS and CDR2 YYNGEE. V dropped 1 base and J dropped 2 bases, with 8 bases sitting between them. The CDR3 loop spans 14 amino acids.

This clone was detected only a few times. This specimen includes other DNA sequences encoding the same CDR3. The chain is built from TRBV27 and TRBJ1-3; no definite D call. In germline, CDR1 is MNHEY, CDR2 SMNVEV (reference sequence). The CDR3 totals 14 residues. Trimming cost V 6 bases and J 6 bases, with 15 bases left between them. The CDR3 loop is CASRRESYTNTIYF. CDR3 bases: TGTGCCAGCAGACGGGAGAGCTATACAAACACCATATATTTT.

V is TRBV30 and J is TRBJ2-5; 11 bases are a match to TRBD1. Germline V gene data show CDR1 as GTSNPN and CDR2 as SVGIG (reference sequence). The length of the CDR3 is 13 residues. The CDR3 spells CAVGQGAGETQYF. CDR3 nucleotides: TGTGCTGTAGGACAGGGGGCGGGAGAGACCCAGTACTTC. The whole variable domain, filled in from reference TRBV30 and TRBJ2-5, reads SQTIHQWPATLVQPVGSPLSLECTVEGTSNPNLYWYRQAAGRGLQLLFYSVGIGQISSEVPQNLSASRPQDRQFILSSKKLLLSDSGFYLCAVGQGAGETQYFGPGTRLLVL.

This clone was observed a few times. This sequence joins TRBV2 and TRBJ1-1; D perhaps matches TRBD1 (6 bases). The germline V and J ends were trimmed by 0 bases and 11 bases, with 13 bases remaining between them. The CDR3 sequence is 13 residues long. The V gene's germline CDR1 is SNHLY and CDR2 FYNNEI. Here the CDR3 reads CASSEALQGRAFF. Written as DNA, the CDR3 is TGTGCCAGCAGTGAAGCGCTTCAGGGGAGGGCTTTCTTT.

This clone has just a few counts. The chain employs TRBV6-6 and TRBJ2-7; 10 bases align to TRBD2. This CDR3 comprises 14 residues. V lost 7 bases, J lost 6 bases, and 9 bases stayed unmatched. Germline values: CDR1 MNHNY, CDR2 SVGAGI (reference sequence). The DNA of the CDR3 is TGTGCCAGCAACCTAGCGGGGGCCCTTAGCGAGCAGTACTTC. The encoded protein is CASNLAGALSEQYF.

This clone was counted a few times. This rearrangement joins TRBV7-2 to TRBJ1-6; TRBD1 aligns across 7 bases. The junction had 10 bases not matched to a gene; V was cut back by 5 bases and J by 9 bases. This CDR3 spans 15 amino acids. Germline assignment: CDR1 SGHTA and CDR2 FQGNSA. CDR3 DNA: TGTGCCAGCAGCGCACGACAGGGAGAGAGTTCACCCCTCCACTTT. This translates into CASSARQGESSPLHF.

This clone was seen a handful of times. V gene TRBV5-5 combines with J gene TRBJ1-4; tentatively, D is TRBD1 (6 bases). Germline V gene lookup returns CDR1 SGHKS and CDR2 YYEKEE (reference sequence). The CDR3 consists of 14 residues. The ends were cut back, 1 base at V and 8 bases at J, with 12 bases in the middle. This CDR3 is CASSLNRVGEKLFF. The CDR3 nucleotides are TGTGCCAGCAGCTTGAACAGGGTCGGCGAAAAACTGTTTTTT.

In this sample, this clone turned up a few times. V is TRBV9 and J is TRBJ1-2, with D hard to call. Germline-derived CDR1 and CDR2 are SGDLS and YYNGEE. This CDR3 is 14 amino acids long. Deletions cut 0 bases from V and 8 bases from J, with 14 bases between. This chain's CDR3 is CASSVGGQAGGYTF. The DNA of the CDR3 is TGTGCCAGCAGCGTAGGTGGGCAGGCGGGCGGCTACACCTTC.

This clone was detected only a few times. The chain is built from TRBV7-9 and TRBJ2-7; 7 bases fit TRBD1. With V trimmed by 1 base and J by 5 bases, 8 bases remained unmatched. CDR3 length equals 15 residues. The germline CDR1 and CDR2 sequences are SEHNR and FQNEAQ (reference sequence). The DNA for the CDR3 is TGTGCCAGCAGCTTAGAACACAGGGGCCCGGACGAGCAGTACTTC. This translates into CASSLEHRGPDEQYF.

In this sample, this clone turned up a few times. The chain employs TRBV30 and TRBJ1-1; D uncertain. The CDR3 extends over 11 amino acids. Germline loops: CDR1 GTSNPN, CDR2 SVGIG (reference sequence). Trimming took 6 bases from V and 4 from J, leaving 9 bases between them. The CDR3 coding sequence is TGTGCCTGCGTCGGAACCACTGAAGCTTTCTTT. Translation gives CACVGTTEAFF.

The CDR3 region is CASSESLGKNIQYF. CDR3 DNA sequence: TGTGCCAGCAGTGAATCCCTAGGCAAAAACATTCAGTACTTC. The chain joins TRBV25-1 to TRBJ2-4; no clear D. The CDR3 runs 14 residues. CDR1 is MGHDK and CDR2 is SYGVNS in the germline V gene. Trimming cost V 1 base and J 3 bases, with 7 bases left between them.

The table lists this clone with a few counts. The chain employs TRBV5-4 and TRBJ2-7; 8 bases are shared with TRBD2. Per the germline V gene, CDR1 is SGHNT and CDR2 is YYREEE (reference sequence). The V segment lost 4 bases and the J segment 5 bases; nucleotides outside the gene matches: 8. CDR3 length equals 14 residues. The CDR3 loop reads CASSATGTSNEQYF. Written as DNA, the CDR3 is TGTGCCAGCAGCGCTACCGGGACTAGTAACGAGCAGTACTTC. Full variable domain (remainder filled in from reference TRBV5-4 and TRBJ2-7): ETGVTQSPTHLIKTRGQQVTLRCSSQSGHNTVSWYQQALGQGPQFIFQYYREEENGRGNFPPRFSGLQFPNYSSELNVNALELDDSALYLCASSATGTSNEQYFGPGTRLTVT.

This clone appeared a few times. The chain uses TRBV6-5 and TRBJ1-2; D is possibly TRBD1 (5 bases). The CDR3 is 14 amino acids. The germline CDR1 and CDR2 sequences are MNHEY and SVGAGI. Deletions cut 7 bases from V and 0 bases from J, with 12 bases between. The chain's CDR3 is CASTGGDANYGYTF. The DNA of the CDR3 is TGTGCCAGCACTGGGGGTGATGCTAACTATGGCTACACCTTC.

This clone has only a few counts. CDR3 sequence reads: CASSTWDRVNYGYTF. The CDR3 region has the DNA TGTGCCAGCAGCACTTGGGACAGGGTTAACTATGGCTACACCTTC. This chain uses TRBV13 with TRBJ1-2; 9 bases are shared with TRBD1. There are 15 residues in the CDR3. Per germline, CDR1 PRHDT and CDR2 FYEKMQ (reference sequence). After removal of 5 bases from V and 1 base from J, the junction contained 5 bases not matched to a gene.